Ten or more counts support the clone carrying this TCR beta chain. The sample is drawn from a study of T cells in Graves' hyperthyroidism and ophthalmopathy. Amplified TCR beta CDR3 regions came from RNA transcripts. When the TCR CDR3 underwent first-round RT-PCR, the HTBI primer set was used. TCRdb reprocessed the multiplex PCR reads via MiXCR and lists one record per CDR3 protein. The table has about 690,000 distinct CDR3 sequences, 17% seen once; the top ten hold roughly a sixth. The material sequenced was blood. This TCR came from a man in his fifties with Graves' hyperthyroidism.

The CDR3 loop is CASSQDFSLSVYGYTF. The CDR3 DNA sequence: TGCGCCAGCAGCCAAGATTTTTCGCTCTCGGTCTATGGCTACACCTTC. J is TRBJ1-2 and V is TRBV4-1; D unresolved. Germline-derived CDR1 and CDR2 are MGHRA and YSYEKL. The CDR3 spans 16 residues. Trimming left V 0 bases short and J 4 bases short, with 15 bases between.